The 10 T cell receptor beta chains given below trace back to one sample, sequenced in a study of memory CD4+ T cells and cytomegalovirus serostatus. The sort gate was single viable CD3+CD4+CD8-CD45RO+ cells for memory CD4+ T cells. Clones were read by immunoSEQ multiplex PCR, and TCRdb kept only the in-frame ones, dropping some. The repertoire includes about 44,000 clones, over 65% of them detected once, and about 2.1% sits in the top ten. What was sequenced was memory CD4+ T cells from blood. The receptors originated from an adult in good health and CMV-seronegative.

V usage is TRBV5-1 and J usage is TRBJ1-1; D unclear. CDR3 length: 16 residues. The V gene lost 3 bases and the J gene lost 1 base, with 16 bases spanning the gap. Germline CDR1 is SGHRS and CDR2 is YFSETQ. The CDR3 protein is CASSYGDGRSNTEAFF. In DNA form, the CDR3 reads TGCGCCAGCAGCTACGGGGATGGCAGGTCGAACACTGAAGCTTTCTTT.

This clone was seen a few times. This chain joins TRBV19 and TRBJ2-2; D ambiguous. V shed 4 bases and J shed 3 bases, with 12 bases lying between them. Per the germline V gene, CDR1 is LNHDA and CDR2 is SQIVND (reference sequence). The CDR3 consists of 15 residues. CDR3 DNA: TGTGCCAGTAGTAGCGGCGAATCGTACACCGGGGAGCTGTTTTTT. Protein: CASSSGESYTGELFF.

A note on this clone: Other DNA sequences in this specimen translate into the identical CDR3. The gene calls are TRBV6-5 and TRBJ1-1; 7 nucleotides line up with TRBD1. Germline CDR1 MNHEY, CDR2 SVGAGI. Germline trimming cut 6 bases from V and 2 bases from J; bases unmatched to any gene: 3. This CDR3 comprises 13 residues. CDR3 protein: CASRQGQNTEAFF. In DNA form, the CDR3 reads TGTGCCAGCAGACAGGGGCAAAACACTGAAGCTTTCTTT.

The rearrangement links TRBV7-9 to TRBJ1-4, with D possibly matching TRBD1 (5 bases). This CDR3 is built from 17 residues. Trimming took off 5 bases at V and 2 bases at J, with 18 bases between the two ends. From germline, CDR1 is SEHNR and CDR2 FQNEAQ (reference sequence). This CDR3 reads CASSPLVGGRTNEKLFF. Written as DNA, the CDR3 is TGTGCCAGCAGCCCGCTGGTGGGGGGTAGGACTAATGAAAAACTGTTTTTT.

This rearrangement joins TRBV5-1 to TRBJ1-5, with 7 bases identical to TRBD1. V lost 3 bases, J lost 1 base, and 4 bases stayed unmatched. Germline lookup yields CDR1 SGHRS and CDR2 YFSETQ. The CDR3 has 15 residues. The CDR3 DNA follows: TGCGCCAGCAGCTACGGGACAGAGAGCAATCAGCCCCAGCATTTT. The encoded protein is CASSYGTESNQPQHF.

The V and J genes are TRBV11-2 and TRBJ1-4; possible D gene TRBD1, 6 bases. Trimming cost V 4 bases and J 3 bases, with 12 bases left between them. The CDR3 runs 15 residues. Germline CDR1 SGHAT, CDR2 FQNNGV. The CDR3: CASSSSTGSNEKLFF. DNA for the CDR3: TGTGCCAGCAGCTCCTCGACAGGTTCTAATGAAAAACTGTTTTTT.

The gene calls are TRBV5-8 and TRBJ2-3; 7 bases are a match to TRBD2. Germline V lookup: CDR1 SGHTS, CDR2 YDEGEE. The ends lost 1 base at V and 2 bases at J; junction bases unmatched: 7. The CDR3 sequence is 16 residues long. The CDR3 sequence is CASSLTFGGITDTQYF. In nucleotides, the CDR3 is TGTGCCAGCAGCTTGACCTTCGGGGGGATCACAGATACGCAGTATTTT.

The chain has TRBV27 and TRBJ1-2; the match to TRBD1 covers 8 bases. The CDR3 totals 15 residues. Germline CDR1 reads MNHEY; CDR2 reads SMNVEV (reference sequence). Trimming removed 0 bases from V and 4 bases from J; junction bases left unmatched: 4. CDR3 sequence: CASSLSRTGSYGYTF. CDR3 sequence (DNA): TGTGCCAGCAGTTTATCGAGGACAGGGAGCTATGGCTACACCTTC.

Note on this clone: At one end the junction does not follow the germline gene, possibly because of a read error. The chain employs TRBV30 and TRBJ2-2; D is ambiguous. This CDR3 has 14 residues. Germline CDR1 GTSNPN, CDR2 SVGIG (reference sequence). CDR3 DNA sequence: TGTGCCTGGAGTAAAGGGTCGAACACCAGGGAGCTGTTTTTT. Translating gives CAWSKGSNTRELFF. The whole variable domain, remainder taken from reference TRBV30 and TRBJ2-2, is SQTIHQWPATLVQPVGSPLSLECTVEGTSNPNLYWYRQAAGRGLQLLFYSVGIGQISSEVPQNLSASRPQDRQFILSSKKLLLSDSGFYLCAWSKGSNTRELFFGEGSRLTVL.

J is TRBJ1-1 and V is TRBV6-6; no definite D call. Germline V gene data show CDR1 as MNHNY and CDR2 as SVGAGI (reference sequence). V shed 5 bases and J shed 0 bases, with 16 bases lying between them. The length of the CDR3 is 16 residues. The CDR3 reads CASSIQTDGLNTEAFF. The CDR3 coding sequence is TGTGCCAGCAGTATTCAAACCGACGGACTGAACACTGAAGCTTTCTTT.